This TCR beta chain came from a study of shared clonotypes between healthy human individuals. Overall study results and limits: A small donor pool kept down the genetic and exposure-history diversity that was represented.

With regard to this clone: Its antigen is unidentified. Other nucleotide sequences in the sample specify the same CDR3.

This CDR3 is built from 14 residues. Per the germline V gene, CDR1 is MGHRA and CDR2 is YSYEKL. Trimming took off 3 bases at V and 0 bases at J, with 8 bases between the two ends. Assay used: immunoSEQ multiplex PCR; TCRdb lists only in-frame clones, some missing. The sample has around 1.5 million clones, 98% seen once. The sequence was obtained from a man in his thirties or forties in good health. The sample comprised naive CD4+ T cells sorted from blood. Subset given: CD45RA+ positively selected. J is TRBJ1-1 and V is TRBV4-1; D is unresolved. This chain's CDR3 is CASSQEGVNTEAFF. CDR3 DNA sequence: TGCGCCAGCAGCCAGGAGGGAGTGAACACTGAAGCTTTCTTT.